This T cell receptor (beta chain) appears in the sequencing data of a study of blood T cells in healthy people across ages. Germline assignment: CDR1 SGHKS and CDR2 YYEKEE (reference sequence). The CDR3 consists of 16 residues. Unmatched junction bases numbered 9, after V lost 1 base and J lost 3 bases. As to this clonotype: Its antigen remains unknown.

The use of a sample-barcoded 5' primer and a J-beta primer mix characterized a second PCR of roughly 6 to 11 cycles. TCRdb analysed the 5' RACE reads with MiXCR anew, one entry per CDR3 protein. The sample holds 550,000 to 800,000 distinct CDR3 sequences, around a fifth seen once. General study points: It was not possible, with unsorted PBMCs, to conclusively compare naive and antigen-experienced cells. A greater number of naive CD4+ cells and higher diversity distinguished long-lived donors from aged donors.

Each of the donors had about 9.9 milliliters of peripheral blood drawn into EDTA-treated Vacutainer tubes. Every sample gave at least 5 micrograms of total RNA when it was extracted. This receptor was identified in a man in his 70s in good health. The rearrangement joins TRBV5-5 to TRBJ1-2, with 7 nucleotides matching TRBD1. The source material was blood. The CDR3 sequence: CASSLMDRPSHYGYTF. In DNA form, the CDR3 reads TGTGCCAGCAGCTTGATGGACAGGCCTTCTCACTATGGCTACACCTTC.